This T cell receptor (beta chain) is drawn from a study of T cells in Graves' hyperthyroidism and ophthalmopathy. Germline V lookup: CDR1 MGHDK, CDR2 SYGVNS. Trimming stripped 10 bases from V and 1 base from J, with 22 bases between. The CDR3 totals 16 residues. Amplification targeted TCR beta CDR3 regions from RNA transcripts. HTBI primers were used for first-round RT-PCR of the TCR CDR3. TCRdb reanalysed the multiplex PCR reads using MiXCR and keeps one entry per CDR3 protein. The table shows 800,000 or so distinct CDR3 sequences, with 38% occurring only once. The sequenced material came from blood. V and J are TRBV25-1 and TRBJ2-5; no firm D call. This clonotype originated in a man aged 18 to 30 with Graves' hyperthyroidism. The CDR3 region has the DNA TGTGCCACCAGCAGTGGATCCCGCGGCAGCCAAGAGACCCAGTACTTC. Protein product: CATSSGSRGSQETQYF. Based on the CDR3 plus reference TRBV25-1 and TRBJ2-5, the full variable domain is EADIYQTPRYLVIGTGKKITLECSQTMGHDKMYWYQQDPGMELHLIHYSYGVNSTEKGDLSSESTVSRIRTEHFPLTLESARPSHTSQYLCATSSGSRGSQETQYFGPGTRLLVL.